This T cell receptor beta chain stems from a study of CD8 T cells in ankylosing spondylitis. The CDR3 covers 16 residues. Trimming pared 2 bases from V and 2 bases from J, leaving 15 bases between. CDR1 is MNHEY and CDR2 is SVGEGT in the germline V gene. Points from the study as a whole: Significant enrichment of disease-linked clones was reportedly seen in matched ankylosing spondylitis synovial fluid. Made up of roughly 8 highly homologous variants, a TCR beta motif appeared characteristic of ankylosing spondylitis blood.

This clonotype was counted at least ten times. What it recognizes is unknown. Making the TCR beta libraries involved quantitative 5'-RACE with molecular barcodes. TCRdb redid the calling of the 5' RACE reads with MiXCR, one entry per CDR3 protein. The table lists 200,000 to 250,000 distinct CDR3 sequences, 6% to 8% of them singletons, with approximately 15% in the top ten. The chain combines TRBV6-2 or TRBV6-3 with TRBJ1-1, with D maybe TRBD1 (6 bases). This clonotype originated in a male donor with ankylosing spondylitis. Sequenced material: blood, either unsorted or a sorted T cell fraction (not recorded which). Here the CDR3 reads CASSYGQGSSNTEAFF. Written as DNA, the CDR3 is TGTGCCAGCAGTTACGGCCAGGGGTCTTCCAACACTGAAGCTTTCTTT.